This T cell receptor beta chain was sequenced for a study of blood T cell repertoires in COVID-19. Study-wide background: Samples came from the United States, Italy and Spain, spanning acute and convalescent COVID-19.

Per the germline V gene, CDR1 is LGHNA and CDR2 is YSLEER. V lost 0 bases and J lost 8; bases outside the gene matches: 10. There are 17 residues in the CDR3. How the authors handled the data: Amplification of reference gene primers was used by the study to estimate nucleated cell counts. Data came from immunoSEQ multiplex PCR; TCRdb stores just in-frame clones and leaves some out. V and J calls and clone size are as listed in that table; D and trimming were resolved from the DNA. The table records 180,000 or so clones, about 85% of them present only once. The receptor's source is a woman of 80 years or more with acute or convalescent COVID-19. Material for sequencing was peripheral blood. The gene calls are TRBV4-3 and TRBJ2-1; 10 nucleotides agree with TRBD2. The chain's CDR3 is CASSQDQGAGGFHEQFF. In DNA form, the CDR3 reads TGCGCCAGCAGCCAAGATCAGGGAGCGGGGGGGTTCCATGAGCAGTTCTTC.